These T cell receptor beta chains were read from a single sample in a study of T cells in localized non-small cell lung cancer. Measured with immunoSEQ multiplex PCR; TCRdb has only the in-frame clones, and not every one. The sample holds some 39,000 clones, about 85% seen once. This specimen consisted of PBMCs, obtained before any cancer treatment. Receptors were obtained from a woman aged 35 to 70 with stage II squamous cell lung carcinoma. Both conserved end residues are part of each CDR3. Each record gives: V gene, D gene, J gene, clone size, CDR3 protein, CDR3 DNA. The D gene is left open where the match is weak. Clone size appears in some rows only: once, few, many, or a class for an expanded clone.

TRBV7-3,-,TRBJ2-3,-,CASSPGTETDTQYF,TGTGCCAGCAGCCCCGGGACTGAAACAGATACGCAGTATTTT
TRBV28,TRBD1,TRBJ1-2,-,CASSSPGQGNYGYTF,TGTGCCAGCAGTTCCCCGGGACAGGGAAACTATGGCTACACCTTC
TRBV7-2,-,TRBJ1-5,-,CASSLVGSRGATQPQHF,TGTGCCAGCAGCTTAGTAGGGAGCAGGGGCGCGACTCAGCCCCAGCATTTT
TRBV18,-,TRBJ1-1,-,CASSPITGLGTEAFF,TGTGCCAGCTCACCAATTACAGGGCTCGGCACTGAAGCTTTCTTT
TRBV10-1,TRBD1,TRBJ1-2,-,CASSAGTAEQAYGYTF,TGCGCCAGCAGTGCCGGGACAGCGGAACAAGCCTATGGCTACACCTTC
TRBV5-1,TRBD2,TRBJ2-2,-,CASSETSGEHGELFF,TGCGCCAGCAGCGAGACTAGCGGGGAACACGGGGAGCTGTTTTTT
TRBV7-2,-,TRBJ2-2,-,CASSLDGTNTGELFF,TGTGCCAGCAGCTTAGATGGAACGAACACCGGGGAGCTGTTTTTT
TRBV5-6,-,TRBJ2-1,-,CASSLISGWGDEQFF,TGTGCCAGCAGCTTGATCAGCGGGTGGGGGGATGAGCAGTTCTTC
TRBV6-5,-,TRBJ1-5,few,CASSYDRGQPQHF,TGTGCCAGCAGTTACGATCGGGGTCAGCCCCAGCATTTT
TRBV28,-,TRBJ2-7,-,CASSPRLSTGYYEQYF,TGTGCCAGCAGCCCACGTTTGTCGACAGGATACTACGAGCAGTACTTC
TRBV4-2,-,TRBJ1-1,few,CASSQVEGGTEAFF,TGTGCCAGCAGCCAAGTAGAAGGGGGCACTGAAGCTTTCTTT